This T cell receptor (beta chain) was captured by sequencing in a study of blood T cell repertoires in COVID-19. Study-wide context: The United States, Italy and Spain were the sources of the acute and convalescent COVID-19 samples. From T cells, B-cell-depleted T cells, or PBMCs came the material, which was cDNA or gDNA.

V lost 7 bases to trimming and J lost 2 bases, with 10 bases between them. CDR1 and CDR2 from the germline V gene are KGHDR and SFDVKD. This CDR3 comprises 13 residues. As originally analysed: Counts of nucleated cells, estimated from reference gene primer amplification, were obtained. Using immunoSEQ multiplex PCR, the repertoire was profiled, and TCRdb retains in-frame clones only, with some absent. V and J calls and clone size are given by that table; D and trimming were obtained from the DNA. This repertoire shows tens of thousands of clones, 75% to 90% found once; its top ten account for 13% to 15%.

The sample taken for sequencing was peripheral blood. The chain is built from TRBV24-1 and TRBJ2-5; D is perhaps TRBD1 (6 bases). The sequence came from a woman aged 55-75 years with active COVID-19. CDR3 region: CATRGTIQETQYF. In DNA, the CDR3 is TGTGCCACCAGGGGGACAATACAAGAGACCCAGTACTTC.